The rows below give T cell receptor beta chains drawn from one sample of a study of blood T cell repertoires in COVID-19. The data were produced by immunoSEQ multiplex PCR, yet TCRdb's version contains in-frame clones alone and is incomplete. The table lists roughly 150,000 clones, 65% to 90% of them singletons, with around 9.8% in the top ten. Source material: peripheral blood. The receptors derive from a woman in her forties or fifties with acute or convalescent COVID-19. Each CDR3 is given with its conserved first and last residue. Fields, in order: V gene, CDR3 protein.

v_call: TRBV4-1
cdr3_aa: CASSQSAAGAADTQYF

v_call: TRBV2
cdr3_aa: CASSVEGGAGGTEAFF

v_call: TRBV4-1
cdr3_aa: CASSSGGNSYNEQFF

v_call: TRBV27
cdr3_aa: CASSFDRVHQPQHF

v_call: TRBV7-3
cdr3_aa: CASSSGQGAYTEAFF

v_call: TRBV7-2
cdr3_aa: CASSSPRNEQFF

v_call: TRBV18
cdr3_aa: CASSPTGQGGIGDTQYF

v_call: TRBV19
cdr3_aa: CASKGQDNQPQHF

v_call: TRBV25-1
cdr3_aa: CASSGLKAGGGYTF

v_call: TRBV5-1
cdr3_aa: CASSLGLRGKDYNEQFF

v_call: TRBV12-5
cdr3_aa: CASGLVLGQGAETQYF

v_call: TRBV6-5
cdr3_aa: CASRPPGGYTEAFF

v_call: TRBV4-3
cdr3_aa: CASSQEPGLGYTEAFF

v_call: TRBV13
cdr3_aa: CASSAAEEIQETQYF

v_call: TRBV5-6
cdr3_aa: CASSSDRSILYNSPLHF

v_call: TRBV3-1/TRBV3-2
cdr3_aa: CASSQEWKGLYGYTF